Following are 14 T cell receptor beta chains from one sample sequenced in a study of a mutant IDH1 vaccine in newly diagnosed glioma. Time point in this sample: baseline, week 1 (first vaccination visit). Treatment: pre-vaccination baseline after standard-of-care therapy. The protocol was immunoSEQ multiplex PCR, while the TCRdb copy is restricted to in-frame clones and leaves out a portion. Of approximately 92,000 clones listed, 83% are singletons. This specimen consisted of PBMCs, obtained from a glioma patient treated with radiotherapy, temozolomide or both. The source of these receptors is a woman between 45 and 65 years old with glioma.

This chain links TRBV9 with TRBJ2-5; 9 bases are shared with TRBD1. Germline loops: CDR1 SGDLS, CDR2 YYNGEE. V trimming: 0 bases; J trimming: 4 bases; junction bases outside the gene matches: 4. CDR3 length equals 15 residues. CDR3 protein: CASSVGDRGRETQYF. The CDR3 DNA follows: TGTGCCAGCAGCGTAGGCGACAGGGGGAGAGAGACCCAGTACTTC.

The chain uses TRBV5-5 and TRBJ2-7; D perhaps matches TRBD2 (5 bases). The CDR3 is 14 residues long. The germline V and J ends were trimmed by 4 bases and 0 bases, with 11 bases remaining between them. CDR1 and CDR2 (germline): SGHKS, YYEKEE (reference sequence). The chain's CDR3 is CASSQSRDSYEQYF. The CDR3 DNA reads TGTGCCAGCAGCCAATCACGGGACTCCTACGAGCAGTACTTC.

The chain has TRBV5-6 and TRBJ1-6; 11 bases line up with TRBD1. Per germline, CDR1 SGHDT and CDR2 YYEEEE. Trimming at V came to 1 base and at J to 10 bases, leaving 4 bases not matched to a gene. This CDR3 comprises 15 residues. The CDR3 region is CASSLRTGGMSPLHF. The CDR3 DNA reads TGTGCCAGCAGCTTGAGGACAGGGGGCATGTCACCCCTCCACTTT. The whole variable domain, remainder taken from reference TRBV5-6 and TRBJ1-6, is DAGVTQSPTHLIKTRGQQVTLRCSPKSGHDTVSWYQQALGQGPQFIFQYYEEEERQRGNFPDRFSGHQFPNYSSELNVNALLLGDSALYLCASSLRTGGMSPLHFGNGTRLTVT.

In nucleotides, the CDR3 is TGCGCCAGCAGTCCGACAGGGGTCGAGCAGTACTTC. This codes for CASSPTGVEQYF. The chain combines TRBV10-1 with TRBJ2-7; 8 nucleotides agree with TRBD1. Germline CDR1 is WNHNN and CDR2 is SYGVQD (reference sequence). The CDR3 length is 12 residues. J gave up 6 bases and V 5 bases, and 3 bases lay outside the gene matches.

This clone turned up a few times. The rearrangement links TRBV6-5 to TRBJ1-1; maybe TRBD1 (6 bases). The CDR3 totals 13 residues. CDR1 and CDR2 (germline): MNHEY, SVGAGI. V lost 0 bases to trimming and J lost 7 bases, with 9 bases between them. The CDR3 here is CASSYSRGGEAFF. The CDR3 region has the DNA TGTGCCAGCAGTTACTCGAGAGGGGGTGAAGCTTTCTTT.

The rearrangement links TRBV6-5 to TRBJ2-3, with a tentative D call TRBD1 (5 bases). This CDR3 comprises 13 residues. Germline lookup yields CDR1 MNHEY and CDR2 SVGAGI. The germline V and J ends were trimmed by 4 bases and 7 bases, with 12 bases remaining between them. CDR3 region: CASSFPGQNTQYF. The CDR3 nucleotides are TGTGCCAGCAGTTTCCCAGGGCAAAATACGCAGTATTTT.

The V call is TRBV11-2, the J call TRBJ2-1, with 8 bases matching TRBD1. The CDR3 loop spans 16 amino acids. Germline loops: CDR1 SGHAT, CDR2 FQNNGV. V gave up 4 bases and J gave up 2 bases; unmatched junction bases: 7. In DNA, the CDR3 is TGTGCCAGCAGCTGGGCGGGACAGGTAACCTACAATGAGCAGTTCTTC. Residues: CASSWAGQVTYNEQFF.

CDR3: CASSLSAYHGYTF. The CDR3 DNA sequence: TGTGCCAGCAGCTTGTCAGCTTACCATGGCTACACCTTC. The chain carries TRBV5-6 and TRBJ1-2; D call uncertain. V was cut by 1 base and J by 6 bases, with 10 bases left in between. CDR1 is SGHDT and CDR2 is YYEEEE in the germline V gene. CDR3 size: 13 residues.

The J gene is TRBJ2-3, the V gene TRBV19; D possibly uses TRBD1 or TRBD2 (5 bases each). The CDR3 has 19 residues. Germline V lookup: CDR1 LNHDA, CDR2 SQIVND (reference sequence). V lost 4 bases and J 2 bases, leaving 25 bases between the germline ends. CDR3 in DNA: TGTGCCAGTAGTACAAGCAGCCGGGACGGAAGGTCCCCCACAGATACGCAGTATTTT. Amino acids: CASSTSSRDGRSPTDTQYF.

V gene TRBV10-3 combines with J gene TRBJ2-1; 9 bases are shared with TRBD1. The V gene end was trimmed by 11 bases and the J gene end by 9 bases; junction bases not matched to a gene: 11. CDR3 length: 13 amino acids. CDR1 and CDR2 (germline): ENHRY, SYGVKD. The CDR3 DNA follows: TGTGCCGTAAGGGACAGGGAGGTGGGTGAGCAGTTCTTC. Translating it yields CAVRDREVGEQFF.

The V call is TRBV5-4, the J call TRBJ2-7, with 10 positions matching TRBD1. The J segment lost 3 bases and the V segment lost 8 bases, leaving 8 bases of the junction unmatched. Looked up from germline, CDR1 is SGHNT and CDR2 is YYREEE (reference sequence). The CDR3 is 14 residues long. CDR3 in amino acids: CASTGTGANYEQYF. CDR3 coding DNA: TGTGCCAGTACAGGGACAGGGGCCAACTACGAGCAGTACTTC.

The chain recombines TRBV9 with TRBJ1-1; D is unclear. Trimming pared 0 bases from V and 3 bases from J, leaving 3 bases between. This CDR3 spans 12 amino acids. The germline CDR1 and CDR2 sequences are SGDLS and YYNGEE. The CDR3 DNA sequence: TGTGCCAGCAGCGTAGTGGACACTGAAGCTTTCTTT. This codes for CASSVVDTEAFF.

This clone was seen just once. The CDR3 DNA reads TGTGCCAGTAGTATAGGCCAGGGGGTGTCCTACGAGCAGTACTTC. This encodes CASSIGQGVSYEQYF. The chain carries TRBV19 and TRBJ2-7; 7 bases are shared with TRBD1. The V gene end was trimmed by 1 base and the J gene end by 1 base; junction bases not matched to a gene: 4. Germline assignment: CDR1 LNHDA and CDR2 SQIVND (reference sequence). The CDR3 has 15 residues.

Here the CDR3 reads CASSSQMNTEAFF. The CDR3 coding sequence is TGTGCCAGCAGCTCACAAATGAACACTGAAGCTTTCTTT. V is TRBV7-2 and J is TRBJ1-1, with D uncertain. Germline loops: CDR1 SGHTA, CDR2 FQGNSA. The CDR3 is 13 amino acids. V lost 4 bases, J lost 0 bases, and 6 bases lay in between.